The 25 T cell receptor beta chains given below trace back to one sample, sequenced in a study of cytomegalovirus exposure and HLA in healthy donors. Vbeta (60) and Jbeta (13) primers were used in the PCR. TCRdb's copy holds only in-frame clones and misses some; the assay was immunoSEQ multiplex PCR. The data show about 190,000 clones, with over 70% seen just once and 1.6% held by the top ten. The specimen was PBMCs. These receptors all stem from a young woman in good health and CMV-seronegative.

The chain is built from TRBV1 and TRBJ1-2. TRBV1 is listed as a pseudogene. The CDR3 covers 13 residues. CDR3 in amino acids: CTRRLEANYGYTF. Written as DNA, the CDR3 is TGCACCAGACGACTGGAAGCTAACTATGGCTACACCTTC.

This clone was observed a single time. The chain has TRBV6-6 and TRBJ1-6; tentatively, D is TRBD1 (5 bases). The CDR3 spans 15 residues. Trimming took off 2 bases at V and 8 bases at J, with 13 bases between the two ends. CDR1 and CDR2 from the germline V gene are MNHNY and SVGAGI (reference sequence). CDR3 DNA: TGTGCCAGCAGTTACGCCGGAAACAGGTATTCACCCCTCCACTTT. This codes for CASSYAGNRYSPLHF.

The rearrangement links TRBV27 to TRBJ1-1; possibly TRBD1 for D (6 bases). Germline V gene sequence: CDR1 MNHEY, CDR2 SMNVEV (reference sequence). V lost 5 bases, J lost 8 bases, and 9 bases lay in between. There are 11 residues in the CDR3. For the CDR3, the DNA is TGTGCCAGCAGTCTCGGGACAGAAGCTTTCTTT. As protein: CASSLGTEAFF.

The chain uses TRBV6-1 and TRBJ2-1, with D unresolved. The CDR3 contains 15 residues. Trimming pared 5 bases from V and 0 bases from J, leaving 11 bases between. Per germline, CDR1 MNHNS and CDR2 SASEGT. The CDR3 sequence: CASSTAASSYNEQFF. The CDR3 nucleotides read TGTGCCAGCAGTACTGCTGCGAGCTCCTACAATGAGCAGTTCTTC.

About this clone: Mismatch with germline at one junction end may stem from a read error. The chain employs TRBV10-2 and TRBJ2-3; 7 positions agree with TRBD2. Germline V CDR1 and CDR2: WSHSY, SAAADI. The CDR3 runs to 17 residues. The CDR3 spells CASRESITSVTTDTQYF. In nucleotides, the CDR3 is TGCGCCAGCAGGGAGTCCATTACTAGCGTCACAACAGATACGCAGTATTTT.

The gene calls are TRBV6-1 and TRBJ1-1; D gene uncertain. V dropped 6 bases and J dropped 1 base, with 9 bases sitting between them. The CDR3 runs 13 residues. The V gene's germline CDR1 is MNHNS and CDR2 SASEGT. CDR3 nucleotides: TGTGCCAGCAGGCGTAGTACGAACACTGAAGCTTTCTTT. Residues: CASRRSTNTEAFF.

V and J are TRBV5-8 and TRBJ1-5; the D gene is possibly TRBD1 (6 bases). In germline, CDR1 is SGHTS, CDR2 YDEGEE. V lost 0 bases and J lost 7, with 14 bases in between. The CDR3 runs to 15 residues. The CDR3: CASSLGYRARQPQHF. CDR3 nucleotides: TGTGCCAGCAGCTTGGGGTACAGGGCTAGACAGCCCCAGCATTTT.

The chain combines TRBV29-1 with TRBJ1-2, with 8 bases lining up with TRBD1. V lost 4 bases and J lost 2; bases outside the gene matches: 3. Germline V gives CDR1 SQVTM, CDR2 ANQGSEA. The CDR3 spans 13 residues. The CDR3 DNA reads TGCAGCGTTGTCGGGACAGGCAACTATGGCTACACCTTC. It is translated as CSVVGTGNYGYTF.

The chain joins TRBV6-5 to TRBJ2-3; D is ambiguous. Germline V CDR1 and CDR2: MNHEY, SVGAGI. V shed 6 bases and J shed 2 bases, with 6 bases lying between them. The CDR3 has 12 amino acids. The CDR3 region is CASRATTDTQYF. Written as DNA, the CDR3 is TGTGCCAGCAGGGCCACCACAGATACGCAGTATTTT.

The chain combines TRBV30 with TRBJ1-3; D might be TRBD1 (6 bases). The CDR3 spans 14 residues. Germline values: CDR1 GTSNPN, CDR2 SVGIG (reference sequence). Trimming took off 0 bases at V and 2 bases at J, with 8 bases between the two ends. CDR3 coding DNA: TGTGCCTGGAGTGTAGGGGACACTGGAAACACCATATATTTT. It translates to CAWSVGDTGNTIYF.

The chain combines TRBV11-3 with TRBJ2-3; D unresolved. Germline V lookup: CDR1 SGHNT, CDR2 YENEEA. The CDR3 totals 13 residues. V was trimmed by 3 bases and J by 2 bases, leaving 6 bases between them. Here the CDR3 DNA reads TGTGCCAGCAGCTTTACTACCACAGATACGCAGTATTTT. It codes for CASSFTTTDTQYF.

This clone occurred once. V and J are TRBV18 and TRBJ2-5; D is perhaps TRBD2 (5 bases). V lost 5 bases and J 3 bases, leaving 7 bases between the germline ends. The CDR3 length is 12 residues. Germline V gene lookup returns CDR1 KGHSH and CDR2 LQKENI. The DNA of the CDR3 is TGTGCCAGCTCATCCGGGGAAGAGACCCAGTACTTC. This codes for CASSSGEETQYF.

J is TRBJ2-3 and V is TRBV4-1; 7 bases agree with TRBD1. J lost 3 bases, V lost 1 base, and 4 bases had no gene match. Germline V gene data show CDR1 as MGHRA and CDR2 as YSYEKL. The CDR3 spans 15 residues. The CDR3: CASSQVGRGTDTQYF. DNA of the CDR3: TGCGCCAGCAGCCAAGTCGGCAGGGGGACAGATACGCAGTATTTT.

The chain has TRBV5-6 and TRBJ2-1; 8 bases map to TRBD2. Germline CDR1 reads SGHDT; CDR2 reads YYEEEE. There are 14 residues in the CDR3. The V and J ends lost 4 bases and 3 bases, in that order; junction bases with no gene match: 3. The CDR3 coding sequence is TGTGCCAGCAGCATAGCGGGACTCTACAATGAGCAGTTCTTC. Translation gives CASSIAGLYNEQFF.

This chain connects TRBV28 to TRBJ2-3; tentative D call: TRBD2 (5 bases). V was pared by 6 bases and J by 9 bases, with 13 bases between. CDR1 and CDR2 (germline): MDHEN, SYDVKM. The CDR3 length is 12 residues. CDR3 DNA: TGTGCCAGCAGCCTGAGGGATAGGACGCAGTATTTT. This gives the protein CASSLRDRTQYF.

CDR3 coding DNA: TGTGCCAGCTCATGGAGTACAGGGGTCACAGATACGCAGTATTTT. Its protein is CASSWSTGVTDTQYF. The gene calls are TRBV18 and TRBJ2-3; 7 nucleotides match TRBD1. CDR3 size: 15 residues. V lost 5 bases and J lost 2; bases outside the gene matches: 7. From germline, CDR1 is KGHSH and CDR2 LQKENI.

The CDR3, as DNA: TGTGCCAGCAGCGTTAGACAGGGGACAGGGGCGCTTTACAACTATGGCTACACCTTC. This encodes CASSVRQGTGALYNYGYTF. This sequence joins TRBV11-2 and TRBJ1-2; 10 bases match TRBD1. This CDR3 spans 19 amino acids. The germline CDR1 and CDR2 sequences are SGHAT and FQNNGV. V lost 5 bases, J lost 2 bases, and 17 bases stayed unmatched.

This clone was recorded only once. The J gene is TRBJ1-5, the V gene TRBV21-1. TRBV21-1 is recorded as a pseudogene. CDR3 length equals 18 residues. The CDR3 DNA sequence: TGTGCCAGCAGCAACACCTCGGGTACAAATCTGGTCAATCAGCCCCAGCATTTT. This encodes CASSNTSGTNLVNQPQHF.

This clone was picked up a small number of times. This chain connects TRBV5-6 to TRBJ1-5; 7 bases agree with TRBD1. V lost 1 base to trimming and J lost 6 bases; unmatched junction nucleotides: 7. Germline assignment: CDR1 SGHDT and CDR2 YYEEEE. The CDR3 has 15 residues. The CDR3 here is CASSLMQGGSQPQHF. The CDR3 nucleotides read TGTGCCAGCAGCTTGATGCAGGGGGGTAGTCAGCCCCAGCATTTT.

DNA of the CDR3: TGTGCCAGCAGCCCTCCCGGACAACCCTACGAGCAGTACTTC. It encodes CASSPPGQPYEQYF. V is TRBV7-2 and J is TRBJ2-7; possible D gene TRBD1, 5 bases. The V gene lost 5 bases and the J gene lost 2 bases, with 13 bases spanning the gap. The CDR3 contains 14 residues. CDR1 and CDR2 from the germline V gene are SGHTA and FQGNSA.

The CDR3 loop reads CASSSGGNTEAFF. The DNA of the CDR3 is TGTGCCAGTAGTAGTGGAGGGAACACTGAAGCTTTCTTT. The V call is TRBV19, the J call TRBJ1-1, with unresolved D. V was shortened by 4 bases and J by 1 base, with 7 bases between the two germline ends. Germline CDR1 reads LNHDA; CDR2 reads SQIVND (reference sequence). This CDR3 spans 13 amino acids.

The chain links TRBV11-2 to TRBJ2-5; 13 positions match TRBD2. Trimming took 4 bases from V and 2 from J; bases not matched to a gene: 7. The CDR3 is 17 residues long. Germline CDR1 and CDR2: SGHAT and FQNNGV. CDR3 amino acids: CASSWTSGGRPQETQYF. DNA of the CDR3: TGTGCCAGCAGCTGGACTAGCGGGGGTCGACCTCAAGAGACCCAGTACTTC.

This clone has more than one count but fewer than ten. The chain recombines TRBV6-5 with TRBJ2-7, with TRBD2 matching over 8 bases. Trimming took 2 bases from V and 5 from J; bases not matched to a gene: 11. Germline V CDR1 and CDR2: MNHEY, SVGAGI. This CDR3 region has 16 residues. Written as DNA, the CDR3 is TGTGCCAGCAGTTACGGGCAATCGGGAGGGCCCCACGAGCAGTACTTC. Residues: CASSYGQSGGPHEQYF.

The chain recombines TRBV7-2 with TRBJ2-7; TRBD1 aligns across 8 bases. The V segment lost 5 bases and the J segment 2 bases; nucleotides outside the gene matches: 5. Germline CDR1 is SGHTA and CDR2 is FQGNSA. The CDR3 runs to 14 residues. Here the CDR3 DNA reads TGTGCCAGCAGCACCCGGGACAGGCCCTACGAGCAGTACTTC. Protein sequence: CASSTRDRPYEQYF.

This clone was picked up a small number of times. The rearrangement joins TRBV10-2 to TRBJ1-5, with no clear D. V was pared by 6 bases and J by 1 base, with 10 bases between. This CDR3 comprises 14 residues. The germline V gene has CDR1 WSHSY and CDR2 SAAADI. The CDR3 coding sequence is TGCGCCAGCAGGAGCGGGGTCAGCAATCAGCCCCAGCATTTT. It specifies CASRSGVSNQPQHF.